A single T cell receptor (beta chain) is shown here with its context. The antigen remains undetermined. Mismatch with germline at one junction end may stem from a read error. Primers included in the PCR were 60 Vbeta and 13 Jbeta primers. Sequencing used immunoSEQ multiplex PCR; TCRdb keeps in-frame clones, though not all of them. The top ten hold roughly 5.7% of the sample, which has roughly 130,000 clones, around four fifths seen once. Healthy bone marrow donors supplied every sample. This sample stems from a study of cytomegalovirus exposure and HLA in healthy donors. Study-level findings and limits: Later, an analysis showed that TCR beta chains associated with HLA were more clonally expanded than others that were equally common. TCR beta V segments were, for the most part, productive about 87% or about 30% of the time in an earlier analysis. Researchers catalogued approximately 170 TCR beta chains as cytomegalovirus-associated.

The CDR3 runs 16 residues. CDR1 SSHAT and CDR2 FNYEAQ come from the germline V gene (reference sequence). The chain uses TRBV7-7 and TRBJ2-2, with TRBD1 matching 8 bases. Material: PBMCs. The sequence came from a man younger than 45 in good health and CMV-seronegative. The CDR3 DNA is TGTGCTAGCAGCCCTCGGACAGGGCGAAACACCGGGGAGCTGTTTTTT. Its translation: CASSPRTGRNTGELFF.